This is a list of T cell receptor beta chains from one sample in a study of cytotoxic CD8 clonotypes in ibrutinib-treated CLL. Clones were read by immunoSEQ multiplex PCR, and TCRdb kept only the in-frame ones, dropping some. The sample contains around 200,000 clones, just over 70% of which appear only once. The sample was PBMCs, taken after 12 months of ibrutinib treatment. The receptors derive from a human donor with chronic lymphocytic leukemia. CDR3s include the opening cysteine and the closing phenylalanine or tryptophan. Fields, in order: CDR3 DNA, CDR3 protein, J gene, V gene, D gene, clone size. A D gene is named only where the DNA matches it firmly. Rows may omit the clone size; those that give it use once, few, many or a size class.

CDR3 DNA: TGTGCCAGCAGCGGCAGGGGGCTGGCAGATACGCAGTATTTT; CDR3 protein: CASSGRGLADTQYF; J gene: TRBJ2-3; V gene: TRBV9; D gene: TRBD1; clone size: few
CDR3 DNA: TGTGCCAGCAGCGTAGGGAGAGGGACTTTGGATACGCAGTATTTT; CDR3 protein: CASSVGRGTLDTQYF; J gene: TRBJ2-3; V gene: TRBV9; D gene: .; clone size: .
CDR3 DNA: TGTGCCAGCAGTCGGGTTGCGGGATCAGGCTACAATGAGCAGTTCTTC; CDR3 protein: CASSRVAGSGYNEQFF; J gene: TRBJ2-1; V gene: TRBV4-2; D gene: .; clone size: few
CDR3 DNA: TGTGCCTGGACCGGGACAGGTCAAGAGACCCAGTACTTC; CDR3 protein: CAWTGTGQETQYF; J gene: TRBJ2-5; V gene: TRBV30; D gene: TRBD1; clone size: .
CDR3 DNA: TGCGCCAACCCTAAGGGAGGTGTGGTGTCTGGAAACACCATATATTTT; CDR3 protein: CANPKGGVVSGNTIYF; J gene: TRBJ1-3; V gene: TRBV5-1; D gene: .; clone size: .
CDR3 DNA: TGTGCCACCAGCCCCCCTTGGAGCGAGCAGTACTTC; CDR3 protein: CATSPPWSEQYF; J gene: TRBJ2-7; V gene: TRBV15; D gene: .; clone size: once
CDR3 DNA: TGTGCCTGGAGTGTCCCTAGCGGGAGATACAATGAGCAGTTCTTC; CDR3 protein: CAWSVPSGRYNEQFF; J gene: TRBJ2-1; V gene: TRBV30; D gene: TRBD2; clone size: .
CDR3 DNA: TGTGCCTGGAGGATTAGCGGGATTGGTGAGCAGTTCTTC; CDR3 protein: CAWRISGIGEQFF; J gene: TRBJ2-1; V gene: TRBV30; D gene: TRBD2; clone size: .
CDR3 DNA: TGTGCCAGCAGCTTACAGGGGAGCACCGGGGAGCTGTTTTTT; CDR3 protein: CASSLQGSTGELFF; J gene: TRBJ2-2; V gene: TRBV11-3; D gene: .; clone size: .
CDR3 DNA: TGCGCCAGCAGCCAAGGATTAGCCCTAGCGCCCACAGATACGCAGTATTTT; CDR3 protein: CASSQGLALAPTDTQYF; J gene: TRBJ2-3; V gene: TRBV4-3; D gene: .; clone size: .
CDR3 DNA: TGTGCCAGCAGTTATCCGGGTGACAATCAGCCCCAGCATTTT; CDR3 protein: CASSYPGDNQPQHF; J gene: TRBJ1-5; V gene: TRBV6-5; D gene: .; clone size: .
CDR3 DNA: TGTGCCAGCAGCTCAGGGTTTTTTCAGTACTTC; CDR3 protein: CASSSGFFQYF; J gene: TRBJ2-5; V gene: TRBV6-5; D gene: .; clone size: .
CDR3 DNA: TGTGCCAGCAGTTTAACCGGGACAGGGGGCTCACCCCTCCACTTT; CDR3 protein: CASSLTGTGGSPLHF; J gene: TRBJ1-6; V gene: TRBV6-5; D gene: TRBD1; clone size: few
CDR3 DNA: TGTGCCAGCAGCTCTAGGACCTTGAACACTGAAGCTTTCTTT; CDR3 protein: CASSSRTLNTEAFF; J gene: TRBJ1-1; V gene: TRBV11-1; D gene: .; clone size: .
CDR3 DNA: TGTGCTAGCAGCTTAGAGGCACTAGCGGGACCTCTGAATGAGCAGTTCTTC; CDR3 protein: CASSLEALAGPLNEQFF; J gene: TRBJ2-1; V gene: TRBV7-7; D gene: TRBD2; clone size: once
CDR3 DNA: TGCAGCGTTGATGCACAGGGGGGAGACGAGCAGTACTTC; CDR3 protein: CSVDAQGGDEQYF; J gene: TRBJ2-7; V gene: TRBV29-1; D gene: TRBD1; clone size: once
CDR3 DNA: TGCAGCGCTCAAAAGGGGACTAGCGGGATTGTCGGGGAGCTGTTTTTT; CDR3 protein: CSAQKGTSGIVGELFF; J gene: TRBJ2-2; V gene: TRBV29-1; D gene: TRBD2; clone size: .